This T cell receptor beta chain was retrieved from a study of shared clonotypes between healthy human individuals. This table comes from immunoSEQ multiplex PCR, and its TCRdb copy is limited to in-frame clones, with some not included. Altogether around 700,000 clones are present, roughly 70% being singletons, with the ten largest covering about 1.8%. V shed 2 bases and J shed 6 bases, with 11 bases lying between them. Germline lookup yields CDR1 KGHSH and CDR2 LQKENI. CDR3 length equals 13 residues. The study's findings and limits: Across subsets, estimated richness was generally greater for naive than for memory populations.

With respect to this clone: Its antigen is undetermined.

This clonotype was obtained from a woman in her twenties or thirties in good health. The sequencing sample was made of memory CD4+ T cells sorted from blood. Subset indicated: CD45RA-negative fraction. The gene calls are TRBV18 and TRBJ2-7; either TRBD1 or TRBD2 may supply D (6 bases each). For the CDR3, the DNA is TGTGCCAGCTCACCAGCAGAGGGGGGCGAGCAGTACTTC. Translated: CASSPAEGGEQYF. Complete variable domain (other parts from reference TRBV18 and TRBJ2-7): NAGVMQNPRHLVRRRGQEARLRCSPMKGHSHVYWYRQLPEEGLKFMVYLQKENIIDESGMPKERFSAEFPKEGPSILRIQQVVRGDSAAYFCASSPAEGGEQYFGPGTRLTVT.